The 32 T cell receptor beta chains in this list originate from one sample, sequenced in a study of OX40 agonist ivuxolimab in advanced cancers. Assay: immunoSEQ multiplex PCR; the TCRdb copy retains only in-frame clones and omits some. The sample contains 95,000 to 150,000 clones, around 93% of which appear only once. Sequenced here: CD4+ or CD8+ T cells sorted from blood, sampled in a trial of the OX40 agonist ivuxolimab. The source of these receptors is an adult with an advanced solid tumor such as melanoma, head and neck, liver or kidney cancer.

The CDR3 nucleotides read TGTGCCAGCAGCTTGTCAGGCACCCAGTACTTC. It yields the protein CASSLSGTQYF. J is TRBJ2-5 and V is TRBV5-6; the D is unclear. Trimming took 1 base from V and 8 from J, leaving 6 bases between them. This CDR3 spans 11 amino acids. Looked up from germline, CDR1 is SGHDT and CDR2 is YYEEEE.

This rearrangement joins TRBV5-1 to TRBJ2-2, with 7 bases lining up with TRBD1. This CDR3 contains 15 residues. Trimming took 4 bases from V and 5 from J; bases not matched to a gene: 8. Germline V gene data show CDR1 as SGHRS and CDR2 as YFSETQ. CDR3 nucleotides: TGCGCCAGCAGCCCGAGACAGGGACGAACCGGGGAGCTGTTTTTT. Translating gives CASSPRQGRTGELFF.

This chain links TRBV11-2 with TRBJ1-4; 12 positions match TRBD1. Germline assignment: CDR1 SGHAT and CDR2 FQNNGV. This CDR3 is 17 amino acids long. J was trimmed by 3 bases and V by 5 bases; bases with no gene match: 7. CDR3: CASSPRDRGLSNEKLFF. The CDR3 DNA follows: TGTGCCAGCAGCCCCAGGGACAGGGGGCTTTCTAATGAAAAACTGTTTTTT.

The V call is TRBV5-1, the J call TRBJ1-1; TRBD1 agrees at 9 bases. Germline CDR1 reads SGHRS; CDR2 reads YFSETQ. J gave up 1 base and V 4 bases, and 2 bases lay outside the gene matches. This CDR3 comprises 14 residues. The CDR3 protein is CASSQDRGNTEAFF. The CDR3 nucleotides read TGCGCCAGCAGCCAGGACAGGGGGAACACTGAAGCTTTCTTT. The complete variable domain, with remaining parts taken from reference TRBV5-1 and TRBJ1-1, reads KAGVTQTPRYLIKTRGQQVTLSCSPISGHRSVSWYQQTPGQGLQFLFEYFSETQRNKGNFPGRFSGRQFSNSRSEMNVSTLELGDSALYLCASSQDRGNTEAFFGQGTRLTVV.

The genes are TRBV5-1 and TRBJ2-5; perhaps TRBD2 as D (6 bases). This CDR3 comprises 15 residues. Trimming removed 4 bases at V and 5 bases at J, with 18 bases between. The V gene's germline CDR1 is SGHRS and CDR2 YFSETQ. The CDR3 spells CASSLGTTGGETQYF. The CDR3 region has the DNA TGCGCCAGCAGCCTGGGCACCACAGGAGGGGAGACCCAGTACTTC.

The chain recombines TRBV27 with TRBJ2-1; 13 nucleotides line up with TRBD2. The CDR3 consists of 14 residues. V lost 4 bases to trimming and J lost 9 bases; unmatched junction nucleotides: 3. Germline CDR1 is MNHEY and CDR2 is SMNVEV (reference sequence). CDR3 sequence reads: CASSSWTSGSEQFF. CDR3 DNA: TGTGCCAGCAGTTCCTGGACTAGCGGGAGTGAGCAGTTCTTC.

The chain has TRBV6-1 and TRBJ2-7, with 9 bases identical to TRBD1. Germline assignment: CDR1 MNHNS and CDR2 SASEGT. V dropped 9 bases and J dropped 2; count of bases not matched to a gene: 8. There are 14 residues in the CDR3. In DNA form, the CDR3 reads TGTGCCAGTATCCCGGGACAGGGTCCCTACGAGCAGTACTTC. It codes for CASIPGQGPYEQYF.

This chain connects TRBV5-1 to TRBJ2-5; D gene ambiguous. The germline CDR1 and CDR2 sequences are SGHRS and YFSETQ. V was pared by 3 bases and J by 0 bases, with 12 bases between. CDR3 length equals 15 residues. CDR3 sequence: CASSSHGQYQETQYF. Written as DNA, the CDR3 is TGCGCCAGCAGCTCGCACGGCCAGTACCAAGAGACCCAGTACTTC.

The chain employs TRBV18 and TRBJ2-7, with D perhaps TRBD1 or TRBD2 (6 bases each). Trimming took off 3 bases at V and 6 bases at J, with 21 bases between the two ends. The CDR3 contains 16 residues. From germline, CDR1 is KGHSH and CDR2 LQKENI. CDR3 protein: CASSPSRGPAGGEQYF. DNA of the CDR3: TGTGCCAGCTCACCTTCACGGGGGCCGGCCGGGGGCGAGCAGTACTTC.

The gene calls are TRBV7-2 and TRBJ1-5, with D tentatively TRBD1 (6 bases). The ends were cut back, 7 bases at V and 5 bases at J, with 12 bases in the middle. The CDR3 runs 13 residues. Germline CDR1 SGHTA, CDR2 FQGNSA. CDR3 sequence: CASTLGGDQPQHF. CDR3 in DNA: TGTGCCAGCACCCTAGGGGGGGATCAGCCCCAGCATTTT.

The V and J genes are TRBV5-1 and TRBJ2-2; no definite D call. V lost 0 bases, J lost 1 base, and 4 bases lay in between. Germline CDR1 is SGHRS and CDR2 is YFSETQ. There are 14 residues in the CDR3. The CDR3 DNA reads as TGCGCCAGCAGCTTGGGACTGAACACCGGGGAGCTGTTTTTT. It codes for CASSLGLNTGELFF.

This clone was found once. CDR3 protein: CSVETPDRRSYNEQFF. The DNA of the CDR3 is TGCAGCGTTGAAACCCCGGACAGGCGGTCCTACAATGAGCAGTTCTTC. This chain uses TRBV29-1 with TRBJ2-1; 7 bases are shared with TRBD1. V shed 2 bases and J 1 base; nucleotides not matched to a gene: 8. The CDR3 spans 16 residues. CDR1 and CDR2 from the germline V gene are SQVTM and ANQGSEA.

This chain joins TRBV2 and TRBJ2-2; TRBD2 is a possible D gene (6 bases). The germline CDR1 and CDR2 sequences are SNHLY and FYNNEI. Trimming removed 5 bases from V and 0 bases from J, with 10 bases in between. This CDR3 contains 15 residues. The CDR3 coding sequence is TGTGCCAGCAGTCCCGGGACTTCGAACACCGGGGAGCTGTTTTTT. This gives the protein CASSPGTSNTGELFF.

CDR3 in DNA: TGTGCCAGCAGCTCCCCACAGGGAAAAGAGACCCAGTACTTC. Translated: CASSSPQGKETQYF. V and J are TRBV5-4 and TRBJ2-5; D possibly corresponds to TRBD1 (6 bases). The CDR3 loop spans 14 amino acids. The V end lost 3 bases, the J end lost 3 bases, and 12 bases lay between the germline ends. CDR1 and CDR2 from the germline V gene are SGHNT and YYREEE (reference sequence). The variable domain in full, with the rest retrieved from reference TRBV5-4 and TRBJ2-5, is ETGVTQSPTHLIKTRGQQVTLRCSSQSGHNTVSWYQQALGQGPQFIFQYYREEENGRGNFPPRFSGLQFPNYSSELNVNALELDDSALYLCASSSPQGKETQYFGPGTRLLVL.

The V call is TRBV19, the J call TRBJ2-1; D ambiguous. The CDR3 runs to 15 residues. V was shortened by 3 bases and J by 2 bases, with 11 bases between the two germline ends. Germline lookup yields CDR1 LNHDA and CDR2 SQIVND (reference sequence). CDR3 in DNA: TGTGCCAGTAGTATTTCTCGCAGTGCCTACAATGAGCAGTTCTTC. Encoded protein: CASSISRSAYNEQFF.

This chain uses TRBV4-2 with TRBJ1-2, with TRBD1 identical over 8 bases. Per germline, CDR1 LGHNA and CDR2 YNFKEQ. V was pared by 3 bases and J by 0 bases, with 3 bases of the junction left unmatched. The CDR3 length is 15 residues. The CDR3 bases are TGTGCCAGCAGCCAGACAGGGGAAGCTAACTATGGCTACACCTTC. Translated, it gives CASSQTGEANYGYTF.

A single count supports this clone. This rearrangement joins TRBV12-5 to TRBJ2-4, with 8 bases lining up with TRBD2. Trimming cost V 0 bases and J 7 bases; bases outside gene matches: 11. Germline V gene sequence: CDR1 LGHNT, CDR2 FRNRAP. The CDR3 covers 17 residues. In DNA form, the CDR3 reads TGTGCTAGTGGTTTGGTACGGACTAAGCGGGAGCTGAACATTCAGTACTTC. Protein sequence: CASGLVRTKRELNIQYF.

This rearrangement joins TRBV19 to TRBJ1-3; D unclear. This CDR3 has 11 residues. The ends were cut back, 6 bases at V and 4 bases at J, with 4 bases in the middle. CDR1 is LNHDA and CDR2 is SQIVND in the germline V gene (reference sequence). CDR3 region: CASREGNTIYF. CDR3 nucleotide sequence: TGTGCCAGTAGAGAGGGAAACACCATATATTTT.

This chain joins TRBV5-4 and TRBJ2-2, with D maybe TRBD2 (5 bases). The V gene's germline CDR1 is SGHNT and CDR2 YYREEE (reference sequence). This CDR3 has 15 amino acids. Between the trimmed V and J ends, which lost 1 base and 7 bases, there was a span of 14 bases. Here the CDR3 DNA reads TGTGCCAGCAGCTTGCGGGATTCAGAGGACGGGGAGCTGTTTTTT. This encodes CASSLRDSEDGELFF.

The V and J genes are TRBV6-1 and TRBJ2-7, with D perhaps TRBD1 (6 bases). CDR1 and CDR2 from the germline V gene are MNHNS and SASEGT. This CDR3 is built from 14 residues. V was shortened by 8 bases and J by 0 bases, with 14 bases between the two germline ends. In nucleotides, the CDR3 is TGTGCCAGCTATCCGGGACACGGCTCCTACGAGCAGTACTTC. Protein sequence: CASYPGHGSYEQYF.

This clone is a singleton in its sample. CDR3 nucleotide sequence: TGTGCCAGCAGCGCGTACAATGAGCAGTTCTTC. Encoded protein: CASSAYNEQFF. The chain employs TRBV11-2 and TRBJ2-1; D gene ambiguous. Germline V gives CDR1 SGHAT, CDR2 FQNNGV. Deletions cut 5 bases from V and 4 bases from J, with 3 bases between. The CDR3 length is 11 residues.

The rearrangement links TRBV6-1 to TRBJ1-2; 12 bases are a match to TRBD1. V was clipped by 6 bases and J by 4 bases; unmatched bases: 6. Germline V gene lookup returns CDR1 MNHNS and CDR2 SASEGT. CDR3 length equals 15 residues. The CDR3, as DNA: TGTGCCAGCAGATCCGGGACAGGGGGCGCCTATGGCTACACCTTC. This sequence encodes CASRSGTGGAYGYTF.

CDR3 residues: CASTTDGGEDRGYEQYF. In DNA form, the CDR3 reads TGTGCCAGCACCACCGACGGGGGGGAGGACAGGGGCTACGAGCAGTACTTC. The chain carries TRBV7-8 and TRBJ2-7, with a tentative D call TRBD1 (9 bases). Germline CDR1 SGHVS, CDR2 FQNEAQ. V was shortened by 7 bases and J by 3 bases, with 25 bases between the two germline ends. CDR3 size: 17 residues.

This clone was seen just once. The V gene is TRBV19, the J gene TRBJ2-5; D unclear. CDR1 is LNHDA, CDR2 SQIVND, per germline (reference sequence). CDR3 length equals 14 residues. V gave up 1 base and J gave up 1 base, with 7 bases separating them. The CDR3 protein is CASSIGTGQETQYF. As DNA, the CDR3 is TGTGCCAGTAGTATAGGGACGGGCCAAGAGACCCAGTACTTC.

The rearrangement joins TRBV5-4 to TRBJ2-7; D is uncertain. There are 13 residues in the CDR3. CDR1 and CDR2 from the germline V gene are SGHNT and YYREEE (reference sequence). V lost 0 bases and J 5 bases, leaving 9 bases between the germline ends. CDR3 nucleotide sequence: TGTGCCAGCAGCTTGGGGGCCGCCAACGAGCAGTACTTC. This sequence encodes CASSLGAANEQYF.

V and J are TRBV4-1 and TRBJ1-5, with D possibly TRBD1 on 5 matching bases. The CDR3 sequence is 16 residues long. The germline V gene encodes CDR1 MGHRA and CDR2 YSYEKL. Trimming stripped 1 base from V and 7 bases from J, with 17 bases between. The CDR3 bases are TGCGCCAGCAGCCAAGGCCCTGACAGCGCAGGACAGCCCCAGCATTTT. This codes for CASSQGPDSAGQPQHF.

The chain combines TRBV7-9 with TRBJ1-6, with D hard to call. V lost 1 base, J lost 9 bases, and 10 bases lay in between. The CDR3 totals 14 residues. CDR1 SEHNR and CDR2 FQNEAQ come from the germline V gene (reference sequence). For the CDR3, the DNA is TGTGCCAGCAGCTTAGGCCCAGACGGTTCACCCCTCCACTTT. As protein: CASSLGPDGSPLHF.

The V and J genes are TRBV18 and TRBJ2-1; 7 nucleotides agree with TRBD1. J gave up 10 bases and V 3 bases, and 9 bases lay outside the gene matches. The CDR3 sequence is 14 residues long. Per the germline V gene, CDR1 is KGHSH and CDR2 is LQKENI. The CDR3 protein is CASSPSTGVWEQFF. CDR3 nucleotide sequence: TGTGCCAGCTCACCTTCAACAGGGGTATGGGAGCAGTTCTTC.

The chain combines TRBV5-1 with TRBJ1-4; D might be TRBD1 (5 bases). CDR3 length: 14 amino acids. Deletions cut 2 bases from V and 8 bases from J, with 13 bases between. CDR1 and CDR2 from the germline V gene are SGHRS and YFSETQ. This CDR3 is CASSFGGREEKLFF. CDR3 DNA sequence: TGCGCCAGCAGCTTTGGGGGGAGAGAAGAAAAACTGTTTTTT. Full variable domain (remainder filled in from reference TRBV5-1 and TRBJ1-4): KAGVTQTPRYLIKTRGQQVTLSCSPISGHRSVSWYQQTPGQGLQFLFEYFSETQRNKGNFPGRFSGRQFSNSRSEMNVSTLELGDSALYLCASSFGGREEKLFFGSGTQLSVL.

This clone was picked up a small number of times. The chain employs TRBV6-1 and TRBJ1-6, with no clear D. Germline-derived CDR1 and CDR2 are MNHNS and SASEGT. The CDR3 covers 14 residues. Trimming stripped 6 bases from V and 6 bases from J, with 12 bases between. The CDR3 coding sequence is TGTGCCAGCAGGCGGGCACGAACTAATTCACCCCTCCACTTT. Protein product: CASRRARTNSPLHF.

The V gene is TRBV7-2, the J gene TRBJ2-3, with 7 nucleotides matching TRBD2. The V and J ends lost 3 bases and 1 base, in that order; junction bases with no gene match: 4. Germline V gene sequence: CDR1 SGHTA, CDR2 FQGNSA. This CDR3 comprises 15 residues. CDR3 coding DNA: TGTGCCAGCAGCTTGAAGGGAGGGGGCACAGATACGCAGTATTTT. Translated: CASSLKGGGTDTQYF.

The chain uses TRBV9 and TRBJ1-1; D is undetermined. CDR3 size: 13 residues. Germline V gives CDR1 SGDLS, CDR2 YYNGEE. V lost 1 base and J 2 bases, leaving 6 bases between the germline ends. The CDR3 DNA reads TGTGCCAGCAGCGTAAAAGCTAACACTGAAGCTTTCTTT. Its translation is CASSVKANTEAFF.